These T cell receptor beta chains were read from a single sample in a study of T cell repertoires in cytomegalovirus infection. TCRdb re-called the reads through MiXCR, storing one row per CDR3 protein. The sample has 300,000 to 400,000 distinct CDR3 sequences, 15% to 20% seen once. Sequencing input: PBMCs. Receptors originate from a human donor in good health (CMV status not recorded). Some clones in this sample may be carry-over from other donors' samples. Each CDR3 is given with its conserved first and last residue. The D gene is left open where the match is weak. Rows may omit the clone size; those that give it use once, few, many or a size class.

d_call	v_call	j_call	clone_size	cdr3_aa	cdr3_nt
.	TRBV24-1	TRBJ1-1	few	CATTGPAEAFF	TGTGCCACCACAGGACCCGCTGAAGCTTTCTTT
.	TRBV7-2	TRBJ2-1	many	CASSLVVSMRGGLYNEQFF	TGTGCCAGCAGCTTAGTTGTTTCTATGAGGGGGGGCCTATACAATGAGCAGTTCTTC
.	TRBV7-2	TRBJ1-1	many	CASSTGGQTHTEAFF	TGTGCCAGCAGCACGGGGGGGCAAACCCACACTGAAGCTTTCTTT
TRBD1	TRBV7-6	TRBJ1-1	many	CASSRNQGEAAFF	TGTGCCAGCAGCCGAAACCAGGGGGAGGCAGCTTTCTTT
TRBD2	TRBV7-2	TRBJ2-5	many	CASSLVGLADQETQYF	TGTGCCAGCAGCTTAGTAGGACTAGCGGACCAAGAGACCCAGTACTTC
.	TRBV7-2	TRBJ1-1	many	CASSPSQGNTEAFF	TGTGCCAGCAGCCCGAGTCAGGGGAACACTGAAGCTTTCTTT
TRBD2	TRBV20-1	TRBJ2-1	.	CSAPSGGTYNEQFF	TGCAGTGCTCCTAGCGGAGGGACCTACAATGAGCAGTTCTTC
.	TRBV6-2/TRBV6-3	TRBJ2-1	many	CASSRYNEQFF	TGTGCCAGCAGCCGATACAATGAGCAGTTCTTC
TRBD1	TRBV20-1	TRBJ1-1	few	CSASLGQGALGEAFF	TGCAGTGCTTCACTTGGACAGGGTGCCCTTGGAGAGGCTTTCTTT
TRBD2	TRBV7-8	TRBJ2-5	many	CASSLVGGLAGGRGETQYF	TGTGCCAGCAGCTTAGTCGGTGGACTAGCGGGAGGGAGGGGGGAGACCCAGTACTTC
.	TRBV6-5	TRBJ2-7	.	CASSYSWDFYEQYF	TGTGCCAGCAGTTACTCTTGGGACTTCTACGAGCAGTACTTC
.	TRBV7-8	TRBJ2-3	many	CASSPPSRSVRGTDTQYF	TGTGCCAGCAGCCCCCCGTCAAGGAGCGTAAGAGGGACAGATACGCAGTATTTT
.	TRBV7-6	TRBJ1-4	many	CASSLSGHRNEKLFF	TGTGCCAGCAGCTTATCAGGGCATCGGAATGAAAAACTGTTTTTT
.	TRBV19	TRBJ1-1	.	CASSMGRENTEAFF	TGTGCCAGTAGTATGGGCAGGGAAAACACTGAAGCTTTCTTT
TRBD2	TRBV12-5	TRBJ2-1	many	CASGLGTSESFEQFF	TGTGCTAGTGGTTTGGGGACTAGCGAGAGTTTTGAGCAGTTCTTC
TRBD1	TRBV11-2	TRBJ2-5	few	CASSLDSGTGQETQYF	TGTGCCAGCAGCTTAGATAGTGGGACAGGCCAAGAGACCCAGTACTTC
.	TRBV5-1	TRBJ1-2	few	CASTLQGGGYTF	TGCGCCAGCACCCTACAGGGAGGTGGCTACACCTTC
TRBD1	TRBV19	TRBJ2-7	.	CASSITGEFYEQYF	TGTGCCAGTAGTATCACAGGGGAGTTCTACGAGCAGTACTTC
.	TRBV19	TRBJ1-6	few	CARDGLTNSPLHF	TGTGCCAGAGACGGACTGACAAATTCACCCCTCCACTTT
.	TRBV6-1	TRBJ2-7	many	CASSEGGQGDYEQYF	TGTGCCAGCAGTGAAGGGGGGCAGGGTGACTACGAGCAGTACTTC
.	TRBV7-8	TRBJ2-7	many	CASSEGAGNTYEQYF	TGTGCCAGCAGCGAAGGGGCGGGGAACACCTACGAGCAGTACTTC
TRBD2	TRBV29-1	TRBJ2-5	.	CSAGAGGPQETQYF	TGCAGCGCGGGGGCGGGGGGCCCCCAAGAGACCCAGTACTTC